The 4 T cell receptor beta chains presented below share a single source sample, sequenced in a study of cytomegalovirus exposure and HLA in healthy donors. This PCR relied on a set of 60 Vbeta primers and 13 Jbeta primers. The repertoire was sequenced with immunoSEQ multiplex PCR; TCRdb's copy has only in-frame clones and lacks some. This repertoire shows 150,000 to 200,000 clones, roughly 85% found once; its top ten account for about 2%. Sequencing used PBMCs. All receptors derive from a man younger than 35 in good health and CMV-seropositive.

The chain employs TRBV5-4 and TRBJ1-2; 7 positions match TRBD1. This CDR3 region has 14 residues. Looked up from germline, CDR1 is SGHNT and CDR2 is YYREEE (reference sequence). V shed 4 bases, J shed 0 bases, and the junction held 3 bases outside the gene matches. The CDR3, as DNA: TGTGCCAGCAGCGTCGACAGGGCTAACTATGGCTACACCTTC. Amino acids: CASSVDRANYGYTF.

This rearrangement joins TRBV7-9 to TRBJ2-5; the match to TRBD2 covers 9 bases. V dropped 4 bases and J dropped 5; count of bases not matched to a gene: 11. The CDR3 covers 16 residues. Per germline, CDR1 SEHNR and CDR2 FQNEAQ (reference sequence). DNA for the CDR3: TGTGCCAGCAGCTCAAGCGGGGGGCCCGGTAGGGAGACCCAGTACTTC. Amino acids: CASSSSGGPGRETQYF.

The chain couples TRBV30 to TRBJ1-4; no clear D. Germline V gene sequence: CDR1 GTSNPN, CDR2 SVGIG (reference sequence). V gave up 3 bases and J gave up 8 bases, with 13 bases separating them. The CDR3 is 13 amino acids. CDR3: CAWSGGPREKLFF. CDR3 DNA sequence: TGTGCCTGGAGCGGAGGCCCTCGGGAAAAACTGTTTTTT.

The chain has TRBV7-9 and TRBJ1-4; 7 nucleotides line up with TRBD1. J lost 6 bases, V lost 5 bases, and 6 bases had no gene match. The CDR3 covers 14 residues. CDR1 and CDR2 (germline): SEHNR, FQNEAQ (reference sequence). Here the CDR3 reads CASSTRQGHEKLFF. The CDR3 bases are TGTGCCAGCAGCACCCGACAGGGCCATGAAAAACTGTTTTTT.